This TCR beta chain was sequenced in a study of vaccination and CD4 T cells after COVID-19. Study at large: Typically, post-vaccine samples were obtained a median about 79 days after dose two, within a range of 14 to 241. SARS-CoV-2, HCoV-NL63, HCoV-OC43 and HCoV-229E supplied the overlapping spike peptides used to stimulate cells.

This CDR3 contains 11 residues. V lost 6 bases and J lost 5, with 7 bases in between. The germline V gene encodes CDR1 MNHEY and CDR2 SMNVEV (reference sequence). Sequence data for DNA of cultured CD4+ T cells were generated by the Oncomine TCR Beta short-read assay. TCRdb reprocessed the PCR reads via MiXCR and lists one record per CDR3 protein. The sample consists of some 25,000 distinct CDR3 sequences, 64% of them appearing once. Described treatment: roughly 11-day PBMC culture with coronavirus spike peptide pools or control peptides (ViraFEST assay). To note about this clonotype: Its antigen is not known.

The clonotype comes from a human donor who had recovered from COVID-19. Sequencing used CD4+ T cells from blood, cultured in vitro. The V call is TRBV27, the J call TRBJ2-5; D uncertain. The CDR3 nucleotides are TGTGCCAGCAGGGTCCGGGAGACCCAGTACTTC. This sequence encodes CASRVRETQYF.